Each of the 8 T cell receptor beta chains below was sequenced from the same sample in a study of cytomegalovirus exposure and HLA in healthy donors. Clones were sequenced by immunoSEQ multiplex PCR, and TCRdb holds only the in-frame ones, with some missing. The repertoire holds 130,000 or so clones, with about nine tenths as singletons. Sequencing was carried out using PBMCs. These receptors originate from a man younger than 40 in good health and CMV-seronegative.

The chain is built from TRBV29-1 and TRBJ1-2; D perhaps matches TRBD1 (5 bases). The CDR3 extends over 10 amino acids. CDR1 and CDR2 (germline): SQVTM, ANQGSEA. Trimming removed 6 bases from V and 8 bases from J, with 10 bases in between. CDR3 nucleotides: TGCAGCGTATCCGGGGGGGGCTACACCTTC. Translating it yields CSVSGGGYTF.

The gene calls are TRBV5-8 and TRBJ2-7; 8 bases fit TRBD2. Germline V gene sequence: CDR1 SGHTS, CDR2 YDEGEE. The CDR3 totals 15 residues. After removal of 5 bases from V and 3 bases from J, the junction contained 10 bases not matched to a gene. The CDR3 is CASRSGLAGIYEQYF. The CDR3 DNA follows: TGTGCCAGCAGATCAGGGCTAGCGGGTATCTACGAGCAGTACTTC.

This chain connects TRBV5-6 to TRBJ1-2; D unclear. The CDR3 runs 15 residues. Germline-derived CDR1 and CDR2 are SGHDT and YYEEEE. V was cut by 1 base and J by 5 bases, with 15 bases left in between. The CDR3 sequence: CASSLIWQDIYGYTF. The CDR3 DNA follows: TGTGCCAGCAGCTTGATCTGGCAGGATATTTATGGCTACACCTTC. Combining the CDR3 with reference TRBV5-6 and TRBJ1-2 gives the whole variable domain DAGVTQSPTHLIKTRGQQVTLRCSPKSGHDTVSWYQQALGQGPQFIFQYYEEEERQRGNFPDRFSGHQFPNYSSELNVNALLLGDSALYLCASSLIWQDIYGYTFGSGTRLTVV.

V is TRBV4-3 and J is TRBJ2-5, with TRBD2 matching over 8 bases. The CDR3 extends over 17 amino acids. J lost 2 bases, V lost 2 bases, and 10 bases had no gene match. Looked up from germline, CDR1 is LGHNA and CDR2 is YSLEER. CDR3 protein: CASSQNTLAGTQETQYF. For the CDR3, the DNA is TGCGCCAGCAGCCAAAACACCTTAGCGGGGACACAAGAGACCCAGTACTTC.

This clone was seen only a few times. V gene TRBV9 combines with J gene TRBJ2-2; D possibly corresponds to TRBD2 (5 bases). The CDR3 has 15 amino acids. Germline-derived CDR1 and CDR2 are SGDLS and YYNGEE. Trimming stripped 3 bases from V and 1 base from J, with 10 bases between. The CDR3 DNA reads TGTGCCAGCAGCGCGGAGGCGGGGAACACCGGGGAGCTGTTTTTT. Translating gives CASSAEAGNTGELFF. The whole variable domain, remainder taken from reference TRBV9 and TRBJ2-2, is DSGVTQTPKHLITATGQRVTLRCSPRSGDLSVYWYQQSLDQGLQFLIQYYNGEERAKGNILERFSAQQFPDLHSELNLSSLELGDSALYFCASSAEAGNTGELFFGEGSRLTVL.

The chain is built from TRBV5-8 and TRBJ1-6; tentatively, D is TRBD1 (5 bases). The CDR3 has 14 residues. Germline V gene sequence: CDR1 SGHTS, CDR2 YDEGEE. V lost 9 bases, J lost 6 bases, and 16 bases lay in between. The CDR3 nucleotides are TGTGCCACCGGCGGCAGGGCGAGTAATTCACCCCTCCACTTT. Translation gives CATGGRASNSPLHF.

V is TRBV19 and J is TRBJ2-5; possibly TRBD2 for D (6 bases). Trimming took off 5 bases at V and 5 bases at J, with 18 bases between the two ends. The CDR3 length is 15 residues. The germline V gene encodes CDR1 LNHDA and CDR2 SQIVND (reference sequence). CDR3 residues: CASSSGEAARETQYF. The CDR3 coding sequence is TGTGCCAGTAGTTCCGGGGAGGCAGCGCGGGAGACCCAGTACTTC.

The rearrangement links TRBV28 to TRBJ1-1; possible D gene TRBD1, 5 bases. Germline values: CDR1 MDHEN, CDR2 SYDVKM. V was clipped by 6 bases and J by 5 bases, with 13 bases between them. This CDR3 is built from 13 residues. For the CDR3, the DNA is TGTGCCAGCAGCCTGCTGGGGGGTACTGAAGCTTTCTTT. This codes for CASSLLGGTEAFF. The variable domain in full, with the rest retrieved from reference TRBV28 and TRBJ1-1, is DVKVTQSSRYLVKRTGEKVFLECVQDMDHENMFWYRQDPGLGLRLIYFSYDVKMKEKGDIPEGYSVSREKKERFSLILESASTNQTSMYLCASSLLGGTEAFFGQGTRLTVV.